This T cell receptor (beta chain) was sequenced for a study of identical twins. TCRdb used MiXCR to reprocess the 5' RACE reads, holding one entry per CDR3 protein. The table shows around 280,000 distinct CDR3 sequences, with about 8.1% occurring only once. This clonotype was observed a few times. V lost 8 bases to trimming and J lost 0 bases, with 14 bases between them. CDR1 and CDR2 from the germline V gene are MNHNS and SASEGT. CDR3 size: 15 residues. These records were also assigned to another study, of yellow fever vaccine responses in identical twins.

The V call is TRBV6-1, the J call TRBJ1-5; D perhaps matches TRBD1 (6 bases). The sample consisted of memory (CD45RO+) T cells sorted from blood. This clonotype originated in a woman in her late teens or twenties in good health. CDR3 nucleotides: TGTGCCAGCCAACGCCAGGGGAATAGCAATCAGCCCCAGCATTTT. Translating gives CASQRQGNSNQPQHF.